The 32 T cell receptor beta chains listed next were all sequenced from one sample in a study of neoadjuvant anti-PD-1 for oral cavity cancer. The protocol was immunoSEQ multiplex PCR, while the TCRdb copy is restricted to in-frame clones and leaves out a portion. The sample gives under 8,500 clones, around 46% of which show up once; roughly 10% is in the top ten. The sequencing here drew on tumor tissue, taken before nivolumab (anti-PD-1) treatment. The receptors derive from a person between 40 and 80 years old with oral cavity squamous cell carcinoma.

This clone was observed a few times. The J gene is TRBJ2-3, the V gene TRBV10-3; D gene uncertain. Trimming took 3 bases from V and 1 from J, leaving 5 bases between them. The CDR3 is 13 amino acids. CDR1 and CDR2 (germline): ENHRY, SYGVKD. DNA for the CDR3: TGTGCCATCAGTGAAGGTCGCACAGATACGCAGTATTTT. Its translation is CAISEGRTDTQYF.

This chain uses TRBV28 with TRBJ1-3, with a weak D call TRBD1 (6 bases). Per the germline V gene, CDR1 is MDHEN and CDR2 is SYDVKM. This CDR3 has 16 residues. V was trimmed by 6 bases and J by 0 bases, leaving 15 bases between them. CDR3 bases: TGTGCCAGCAGCCCACAGGGAGGGGGCTCTGGAAACACCATATATTTT. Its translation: CASSPQGGGSGNTIYF. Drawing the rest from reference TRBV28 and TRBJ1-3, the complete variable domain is DVKVTQSSRYLVKRTGEKVFLECVQDMDHENMFWYRQDPGLGLRLIYFSYDVKMKEKGDIPEGYSVSREKKERFSLILESASTNQTSMYLCASSPQGGGSGNTIYFGEGSWLTVV.

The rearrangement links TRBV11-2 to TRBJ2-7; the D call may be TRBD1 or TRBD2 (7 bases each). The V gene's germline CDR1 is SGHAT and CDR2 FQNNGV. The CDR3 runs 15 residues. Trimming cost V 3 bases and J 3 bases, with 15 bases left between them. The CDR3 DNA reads TGTGCCAGCAGCTTGTTCGCAGGGGGGGTCTACGAGCAGTACTTC. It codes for CASSLFAGGVYEQYF.

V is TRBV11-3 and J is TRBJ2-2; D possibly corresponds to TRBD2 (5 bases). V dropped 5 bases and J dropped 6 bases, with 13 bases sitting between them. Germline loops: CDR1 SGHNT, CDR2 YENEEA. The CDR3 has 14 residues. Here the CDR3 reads CASSRESRAGELFF. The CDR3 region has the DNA TGTGCCAGCAGCAGGGAGTCGAGGGCCGGGGAGCTGTTTTTT.

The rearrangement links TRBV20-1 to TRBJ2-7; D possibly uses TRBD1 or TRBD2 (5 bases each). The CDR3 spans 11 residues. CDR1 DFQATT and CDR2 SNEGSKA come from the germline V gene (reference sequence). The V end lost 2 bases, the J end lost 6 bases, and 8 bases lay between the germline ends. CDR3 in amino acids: CSARYGGEQYF. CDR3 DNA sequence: TGCAGTGCTAGATATGGGGGCGAGCAGTACTTC.

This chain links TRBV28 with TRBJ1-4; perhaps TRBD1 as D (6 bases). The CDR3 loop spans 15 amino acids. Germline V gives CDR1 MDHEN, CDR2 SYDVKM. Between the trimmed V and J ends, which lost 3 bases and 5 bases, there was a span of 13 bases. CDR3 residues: CASSFSTGVNEKLFF. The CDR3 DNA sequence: TGTGCCAGCAGTTTCTCGACAGGAGTAAATGAAAAACTGTTTTTT.

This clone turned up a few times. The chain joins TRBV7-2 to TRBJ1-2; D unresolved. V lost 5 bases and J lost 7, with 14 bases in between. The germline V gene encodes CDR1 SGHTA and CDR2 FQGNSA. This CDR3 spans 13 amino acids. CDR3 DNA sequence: TGTGCCAGCAGCCCACAAGGCGTCGGTGGCTACACCTTC. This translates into CASSPQGVGGYTF.

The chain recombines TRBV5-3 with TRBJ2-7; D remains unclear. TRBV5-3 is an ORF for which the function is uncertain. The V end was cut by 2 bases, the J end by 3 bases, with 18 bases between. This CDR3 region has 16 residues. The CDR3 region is CARSLVAAKPLYEQYF. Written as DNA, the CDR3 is TGTGCCAGAAGCTTAGTTGCGGCCAAACCCCTCTACGAGCAGTACTTC.

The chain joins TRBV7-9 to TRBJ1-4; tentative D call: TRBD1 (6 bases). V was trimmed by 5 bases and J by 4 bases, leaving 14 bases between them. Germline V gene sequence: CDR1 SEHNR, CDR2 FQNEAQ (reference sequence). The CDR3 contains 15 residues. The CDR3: CASSGLQGGNEKLFF. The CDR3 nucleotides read TGTGCCAGCAGCGGATTACAGGGCGGTAATGAAAAACTGTTTTTT.

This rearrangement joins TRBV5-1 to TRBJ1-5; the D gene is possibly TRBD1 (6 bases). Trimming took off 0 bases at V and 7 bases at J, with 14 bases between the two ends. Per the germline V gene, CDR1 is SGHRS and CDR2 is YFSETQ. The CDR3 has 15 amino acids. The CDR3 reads CASSLGGGKHQPQHF. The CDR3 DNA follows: TGCGCCAGCAGCTTGGGAGGGGGGAAGCACCAGCCCCAGCATTTT.

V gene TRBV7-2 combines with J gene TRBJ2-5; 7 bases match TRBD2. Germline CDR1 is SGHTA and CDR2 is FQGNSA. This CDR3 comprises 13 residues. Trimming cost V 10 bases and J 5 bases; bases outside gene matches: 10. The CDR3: CAKSGGGVETQYF. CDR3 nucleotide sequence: TGTGCCAAATCCGGGGGAGGGGTGGAGACCCAGTACTTC.

The CDR3 is CASSPIGQGNTEAFF. The DNA for the CDR3 is TGTGCCAGCAGCCCAATAGGACAGGGGAACACTGAAGCTTTCTTT. This chain uses TRBV7-6 with TRBJ1-1, with TRBD1 matching over 8 bases. The V segment lost 5 bases and the J segment 1 base; nucleotides outside the gene matches: 6. CDR1 and CDR2 (germline): SGHVS, FNYEAQ. The CDR3 runs 15 residues.

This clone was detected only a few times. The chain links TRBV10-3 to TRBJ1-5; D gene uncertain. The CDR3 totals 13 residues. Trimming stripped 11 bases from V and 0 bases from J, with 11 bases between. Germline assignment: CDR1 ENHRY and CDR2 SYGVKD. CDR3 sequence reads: CAAAPDSNQPQHF. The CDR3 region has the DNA TGTGCCGCCGCCCCCGATAGCAATCAGCCCCAGCATTTT.

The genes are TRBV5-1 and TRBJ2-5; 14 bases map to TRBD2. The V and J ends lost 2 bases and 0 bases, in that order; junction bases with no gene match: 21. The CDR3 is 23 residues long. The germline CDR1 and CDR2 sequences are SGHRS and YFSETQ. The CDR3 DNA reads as TGCGCCAGCAGCTTCACTACAGCGGGGACCGGGACTAGCGGGAGAGGGTACCAAGAGACCCAGTACTTC. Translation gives CASSFTTAGTGTSGRGYQETQYF.

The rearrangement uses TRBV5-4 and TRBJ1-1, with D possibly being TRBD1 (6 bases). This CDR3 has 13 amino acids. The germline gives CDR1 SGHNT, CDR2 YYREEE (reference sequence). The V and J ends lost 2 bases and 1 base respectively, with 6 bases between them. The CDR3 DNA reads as TGTGCCAGCAGCTTACAGGGGAACACTGAAGCTTTCTTT. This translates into CASSLQGNTEAFF.

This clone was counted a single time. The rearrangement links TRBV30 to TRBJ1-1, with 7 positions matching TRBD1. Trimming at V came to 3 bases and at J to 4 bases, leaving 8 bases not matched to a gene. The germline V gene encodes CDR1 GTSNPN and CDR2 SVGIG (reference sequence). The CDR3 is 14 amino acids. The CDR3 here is CAWRRITGVTEAFF. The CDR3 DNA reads TGTGCCTGGAGGAGAATAACAGGGGTCACTGAAGCTTTCTTT.

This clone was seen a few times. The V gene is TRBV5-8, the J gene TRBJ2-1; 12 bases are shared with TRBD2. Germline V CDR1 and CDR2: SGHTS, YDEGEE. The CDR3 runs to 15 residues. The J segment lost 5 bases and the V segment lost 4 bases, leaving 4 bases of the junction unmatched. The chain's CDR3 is CASSRGLAGDNEQFF. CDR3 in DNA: TGTGCCAGCAGCCGGGGACTAGCGGGTGACAATGAGCAGTTCTTC.

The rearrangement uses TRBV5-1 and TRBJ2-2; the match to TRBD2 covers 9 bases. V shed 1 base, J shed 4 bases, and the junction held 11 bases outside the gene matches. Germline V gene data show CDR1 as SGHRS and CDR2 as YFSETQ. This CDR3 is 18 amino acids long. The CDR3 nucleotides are TGCGCCAGCAGCTTGAGGTCTAGCGGGACCGATGGCACCGGGGAGCTGTTTTTT. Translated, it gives CASSLRSSGTDGTGELFF. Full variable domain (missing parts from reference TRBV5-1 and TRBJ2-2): KAGVTQTPRYLIKTRGQQVTLSCSPISGHRSVSWYQQTPGQGLQFLFEYFSETQRNKGNFPGRFSGRQFSNSRSEMNVSTLELGDSALYLCASSLRSSGTDGTGELFFGEGSRLTVL.

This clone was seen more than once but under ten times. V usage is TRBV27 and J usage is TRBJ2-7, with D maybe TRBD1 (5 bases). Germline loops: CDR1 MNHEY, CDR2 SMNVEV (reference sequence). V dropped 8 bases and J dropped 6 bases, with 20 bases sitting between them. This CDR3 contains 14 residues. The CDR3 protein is CASPEVTGLSEQYF. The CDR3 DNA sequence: TGTGCCAGCCCGGAAGTCACAGGATTGTCCGAGCAGTACTTC.

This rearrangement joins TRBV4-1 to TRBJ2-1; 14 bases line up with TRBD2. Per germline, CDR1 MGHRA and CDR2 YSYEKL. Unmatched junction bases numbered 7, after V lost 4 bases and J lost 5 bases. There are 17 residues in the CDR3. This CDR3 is CASSLQAGLAGDNEQFF. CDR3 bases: TGCGCCAGCAGCCTCCAAGCGGGACTAGCGGGGGACAATGAGCAGTTCTTC.

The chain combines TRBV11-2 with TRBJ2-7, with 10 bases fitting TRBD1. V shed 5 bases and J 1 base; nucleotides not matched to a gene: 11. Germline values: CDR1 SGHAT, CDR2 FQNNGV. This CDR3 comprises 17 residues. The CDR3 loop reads CASSLDRGLGNSYEQYF. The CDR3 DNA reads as TGTGCCAGCAGCCTCGACAGGGGGCTAGGAAATTCCTACGAGCAGTACTTC.

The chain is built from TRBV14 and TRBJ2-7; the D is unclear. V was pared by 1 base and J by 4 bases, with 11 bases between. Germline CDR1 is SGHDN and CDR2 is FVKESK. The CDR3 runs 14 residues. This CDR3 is CASSQGNGLYEQYF. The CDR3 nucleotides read TGTGCCAGCAGCCAAGGTAACGGATTATACGAGCAGTACTTC. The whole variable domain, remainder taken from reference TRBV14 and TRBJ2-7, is EAGVTQFPSHSVIEKGQTVTLRCDPISGHDNLYWYRRVMGKEIKFLLHFVKESKQDESGMPNNRFLAERTGGTYSTLKVQPAELEDSGVYFCASSQGNGLYEQYFGPGTRLTVT.

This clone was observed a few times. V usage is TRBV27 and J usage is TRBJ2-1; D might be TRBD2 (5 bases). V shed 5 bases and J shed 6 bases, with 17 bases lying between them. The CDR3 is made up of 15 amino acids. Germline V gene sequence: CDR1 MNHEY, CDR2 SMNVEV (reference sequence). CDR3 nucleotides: TGTGCCAGCAGTACAATCCGAAGCGGTAGCAATGAGCAGTTCTTC. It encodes CASSTIRSGSNEQFF.

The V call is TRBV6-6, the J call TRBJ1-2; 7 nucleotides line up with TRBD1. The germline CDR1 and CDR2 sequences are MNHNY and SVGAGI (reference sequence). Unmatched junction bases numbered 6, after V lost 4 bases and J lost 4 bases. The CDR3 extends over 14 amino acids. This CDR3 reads CASSSTGRPYGYTF. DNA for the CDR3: TGTGCCAGCAGTTCGACAGGGCGTCCCTATGGCTACACCTTC.

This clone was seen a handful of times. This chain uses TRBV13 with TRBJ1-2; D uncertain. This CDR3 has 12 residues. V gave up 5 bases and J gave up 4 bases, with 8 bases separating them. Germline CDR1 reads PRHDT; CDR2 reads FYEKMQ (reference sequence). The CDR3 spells CASSLKRYGYTF. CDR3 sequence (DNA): TGTGCCAGCAGCCTCAAGCGCTATGGCTACACCTTC.

The DNA for the CDR3 is TGCGCCAGCAGTGTGACTGGGTCCCAAGAGACCCAGTACTTC. This sequence encodes CASSVTGSQETQYF. The chain uses TRBV5-1 and TRBJ2-5; D gene uncertain. CDR3 length: 14 residues. CDR1 is SGHRS and CDR2 is YFSETQ in the germline V gene. The V end was cut by 5 bases, the J end by 1 base, with 12 bases between.

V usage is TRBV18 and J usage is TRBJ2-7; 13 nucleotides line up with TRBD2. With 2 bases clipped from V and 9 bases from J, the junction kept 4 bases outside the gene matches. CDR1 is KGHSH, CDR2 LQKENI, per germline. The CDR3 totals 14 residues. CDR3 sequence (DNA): TGTGCCAGCTCACCAGGACTAGCGGGAGACGCGCAGTACTTC. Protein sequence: CASSPGLAGDAQYF.

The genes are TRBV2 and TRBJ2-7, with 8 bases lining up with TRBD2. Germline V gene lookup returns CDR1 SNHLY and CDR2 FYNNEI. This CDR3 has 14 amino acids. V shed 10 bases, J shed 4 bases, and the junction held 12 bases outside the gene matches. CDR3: CATNLAGGSYEQYF. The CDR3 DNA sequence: TGTGCCACCAACTTGGCGGGAGGTTCTTACGAGCAGTACTTC.

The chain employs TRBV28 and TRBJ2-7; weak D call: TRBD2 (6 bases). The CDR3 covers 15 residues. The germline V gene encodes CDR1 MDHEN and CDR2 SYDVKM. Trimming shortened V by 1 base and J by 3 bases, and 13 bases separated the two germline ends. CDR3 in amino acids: CASSLYRRGLYEQYF. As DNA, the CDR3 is TGTGCCAGCAGTTTATATCGGAGGGGCCTCTACGAGCAGTACTTC. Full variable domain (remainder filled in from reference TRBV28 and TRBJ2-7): DVKVTQSSRYLVKRTGEKVFLECVQDMDHENMFWYRQDPGLGLRLIYFSYDVKMKEKGDIPEGYSVSREKKERFSLILESASTNQTSMYLCASSLYRRGLYEQYFGPGTRLTVT.

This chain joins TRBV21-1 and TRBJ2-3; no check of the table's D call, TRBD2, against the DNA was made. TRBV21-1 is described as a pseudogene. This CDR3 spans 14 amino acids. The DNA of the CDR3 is TGTGCCAGCAGCATCGGGGGGATCACAGATACGCAGTATTTT. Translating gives CASSIGGITDTQYF.

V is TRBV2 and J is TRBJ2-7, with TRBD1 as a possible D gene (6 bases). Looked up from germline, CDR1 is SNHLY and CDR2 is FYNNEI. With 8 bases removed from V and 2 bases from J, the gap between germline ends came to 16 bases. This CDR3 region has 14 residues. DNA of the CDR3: TGTGCCAGCGGACGACAGGCCGCGACCTACGAGCAGTACTTC. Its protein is CASGRQAATYEQYF. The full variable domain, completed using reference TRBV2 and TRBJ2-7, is EPEVTQTPSHQVTQMGQEVILRCVPISNHLYFYWYRQILGQKVEFLVSFYNNEISEKSEIFDDQFSVERPDGSNFTLKIRSTKLEDSAMYFCASGRQAATYEQYFGPGTRLTVT.

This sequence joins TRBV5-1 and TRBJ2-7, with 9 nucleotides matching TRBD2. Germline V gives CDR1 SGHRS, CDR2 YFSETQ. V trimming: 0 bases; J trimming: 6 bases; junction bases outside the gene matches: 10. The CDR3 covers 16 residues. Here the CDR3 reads CASSLGGAGGFGEQYF. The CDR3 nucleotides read TGCGCCAGCAGCTTGGGGGGTGCGGGAGGGTTTGGCGAGCAGTACTTC.